This T cell receptor (beta chain) was sequenced for a study of blood T cell repertoires in COVID-19. Assay: immunoSEQ multiplex PCR; the TCRdb copy retains only in-frame clones and omits some. The data contain 150,000 to 200,000 clones, roughly four fifths of them seen just once; the ten biggest clones take up 5.5% to 7.5%. Unmatched junction bases numbered 13, after V lost 4 bases and J lost 7 bases. This CDR3 is 16 amino acids long. Germline CDR1 and CDR2: LNHDA and SQIVND (reference sequence). This clone appeared a single time. This TCR derives from a woman between 40 and 55 years old with acute or convalescent COVID-19. The sequencing input was peripheral blood. V and J are TRBV19 and TRBJ1-1; 9 bases line up with TRBD1. DNA for the CDR3: TGTGCCAGTAGTAACGGGCCCCGAACAGGGGGCGATGAAGCTTTCTTT. Translating it yields CASSNGPRTGGDEAFF. The full variable domain, completed using reference TRBV19 and TRBJ1-1, is DGGITQSPKYLFRKEGQNVTLSCEQNLNHDAMYWYRQDPGQGLRLIYYSQIVNDFQKGDIAEGYSVSREKKESFPLTVTSAQKNPTAFYLCASSNGPRTGGDEAFFGQGTRLTVV.